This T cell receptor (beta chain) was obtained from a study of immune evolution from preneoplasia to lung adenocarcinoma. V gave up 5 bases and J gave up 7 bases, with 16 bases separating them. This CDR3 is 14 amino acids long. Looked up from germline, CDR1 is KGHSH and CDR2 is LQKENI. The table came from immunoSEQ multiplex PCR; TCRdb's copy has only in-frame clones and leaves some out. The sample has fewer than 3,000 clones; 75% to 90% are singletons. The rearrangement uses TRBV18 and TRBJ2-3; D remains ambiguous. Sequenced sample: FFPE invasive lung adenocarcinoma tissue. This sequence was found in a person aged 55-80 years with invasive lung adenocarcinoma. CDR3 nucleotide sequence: TGTGCCAGCTCAATCTCGGACGGAGCGAATACGCAGTATTTT. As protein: CASSISDGANTQYF.